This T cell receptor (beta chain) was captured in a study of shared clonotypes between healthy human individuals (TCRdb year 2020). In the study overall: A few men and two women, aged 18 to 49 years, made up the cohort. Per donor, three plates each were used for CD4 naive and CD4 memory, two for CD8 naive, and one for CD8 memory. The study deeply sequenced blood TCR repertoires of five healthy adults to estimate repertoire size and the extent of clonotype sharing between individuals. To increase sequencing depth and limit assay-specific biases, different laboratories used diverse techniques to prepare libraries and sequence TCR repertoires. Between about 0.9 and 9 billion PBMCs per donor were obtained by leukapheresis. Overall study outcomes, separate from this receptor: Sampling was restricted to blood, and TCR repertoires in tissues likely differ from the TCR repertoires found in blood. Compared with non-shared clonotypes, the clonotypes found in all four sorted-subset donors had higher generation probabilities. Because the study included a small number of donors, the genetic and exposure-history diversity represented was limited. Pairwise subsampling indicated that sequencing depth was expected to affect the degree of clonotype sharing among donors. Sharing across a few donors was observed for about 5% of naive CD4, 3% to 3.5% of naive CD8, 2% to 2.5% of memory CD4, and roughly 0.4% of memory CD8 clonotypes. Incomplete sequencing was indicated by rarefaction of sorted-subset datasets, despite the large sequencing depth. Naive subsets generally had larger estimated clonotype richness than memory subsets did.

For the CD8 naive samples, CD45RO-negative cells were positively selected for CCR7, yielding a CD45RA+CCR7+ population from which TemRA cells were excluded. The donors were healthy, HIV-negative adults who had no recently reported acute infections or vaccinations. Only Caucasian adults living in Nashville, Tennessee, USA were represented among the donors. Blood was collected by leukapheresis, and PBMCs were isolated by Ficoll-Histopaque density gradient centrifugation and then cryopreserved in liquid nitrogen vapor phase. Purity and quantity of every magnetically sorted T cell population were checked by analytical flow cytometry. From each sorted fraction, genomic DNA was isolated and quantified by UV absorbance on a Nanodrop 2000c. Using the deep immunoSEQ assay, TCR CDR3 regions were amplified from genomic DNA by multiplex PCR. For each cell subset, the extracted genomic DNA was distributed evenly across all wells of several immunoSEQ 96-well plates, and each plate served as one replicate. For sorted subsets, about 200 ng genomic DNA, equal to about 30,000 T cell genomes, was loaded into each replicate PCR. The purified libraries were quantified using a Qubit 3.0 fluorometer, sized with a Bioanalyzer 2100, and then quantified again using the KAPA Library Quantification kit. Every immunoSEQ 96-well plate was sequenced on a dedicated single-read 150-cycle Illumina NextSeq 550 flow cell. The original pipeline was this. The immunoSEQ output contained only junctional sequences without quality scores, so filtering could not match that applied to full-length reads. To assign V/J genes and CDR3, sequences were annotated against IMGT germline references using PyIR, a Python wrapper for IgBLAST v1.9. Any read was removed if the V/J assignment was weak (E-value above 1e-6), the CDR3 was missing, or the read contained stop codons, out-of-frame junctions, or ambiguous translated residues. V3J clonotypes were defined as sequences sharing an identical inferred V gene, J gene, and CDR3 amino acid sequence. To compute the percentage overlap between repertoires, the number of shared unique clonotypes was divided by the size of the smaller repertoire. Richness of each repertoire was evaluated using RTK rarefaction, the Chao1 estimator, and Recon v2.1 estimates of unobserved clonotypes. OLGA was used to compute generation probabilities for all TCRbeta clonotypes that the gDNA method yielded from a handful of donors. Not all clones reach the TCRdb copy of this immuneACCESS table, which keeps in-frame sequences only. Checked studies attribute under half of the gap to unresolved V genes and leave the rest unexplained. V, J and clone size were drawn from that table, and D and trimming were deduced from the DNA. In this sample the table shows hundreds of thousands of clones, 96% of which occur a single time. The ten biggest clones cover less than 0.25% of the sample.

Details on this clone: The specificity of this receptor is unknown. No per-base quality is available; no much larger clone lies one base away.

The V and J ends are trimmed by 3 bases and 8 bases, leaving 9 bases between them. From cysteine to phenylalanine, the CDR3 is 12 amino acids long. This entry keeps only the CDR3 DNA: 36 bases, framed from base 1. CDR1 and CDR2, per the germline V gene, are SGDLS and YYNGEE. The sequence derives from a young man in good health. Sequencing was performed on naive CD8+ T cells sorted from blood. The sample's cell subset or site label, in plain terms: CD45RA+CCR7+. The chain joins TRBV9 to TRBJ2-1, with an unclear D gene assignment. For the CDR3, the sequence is CASSASGHEQFF. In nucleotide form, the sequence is TGTGCCAGCAGCGCTTCGGGCCATGAGCAGTTCTTC.